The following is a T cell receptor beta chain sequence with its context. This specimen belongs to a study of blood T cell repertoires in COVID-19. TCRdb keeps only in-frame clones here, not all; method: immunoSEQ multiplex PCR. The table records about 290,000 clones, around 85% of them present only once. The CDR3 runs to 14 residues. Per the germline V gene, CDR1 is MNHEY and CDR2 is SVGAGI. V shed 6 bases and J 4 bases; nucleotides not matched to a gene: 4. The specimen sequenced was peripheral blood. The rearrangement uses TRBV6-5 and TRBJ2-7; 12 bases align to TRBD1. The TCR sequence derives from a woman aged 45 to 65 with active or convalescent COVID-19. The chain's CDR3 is CASRRGQGAYEQYF. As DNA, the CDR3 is TGTGCCAGCAGGAGGGGACAGGGGGCTTACGAGCAGTACTTC.